This record looks at one T cell receptor (beta chain) sequence and its context. The V and J ends lost 5 bases and 7 bases respectively, with 12 bases between them. Looked up from germline, CDR1 is MNHEY and CDR2 is SVGAGI. This CDR3 comprises 14 residues. The data derive from a study of blood T cell repertoires in COVID-19. Clones were read by immunoSEQ multiplex PCR, and TCRdb kept only the in-frame ones, dropping some. The sample yields around 220,000 clones, roughly 76% seen once. Sequenced material: peripheral blood. The genes are TRBV6-5 and TRBJ1-6; D is ambiguous. This clonotype was obtained from a human donor in a cohort sampled during active COVID-19. CDR3 sequence: CASSITVQNSPLHF. CDR3 bases: TGTGCCAGCAGTATTACAGTACAGAATTCACCCCTCCACTTT.